A single TCR beta chain is shown here with its context. Its cognate antigen is unknown. The entry originates in a study of chemoradiotherapy in HPV16-positive cancers. Findings and caveats of the study: Candidate HPV-specific clones and E7-related TCR motifs grew in tumor during treatment.

V lost 3 bases to trimming and J lost 7 bases, with 23 bases between them. The germline V gene has CDR1 SGDLS and CDR2 YYNGEE. This CDR3 is 16 amino acids long. Some clones are missing from TCRdb's copy, which holds only in-frame ones; the method was immunoSEQ multiplex PCR. The table lists around 2,800 clones, around 89% of them singletons. Sequencing used tumor tissue, obtained from a patient who underwent chemoradiotherapy. The chain has TRBV9 and TRBJ2-7, with D perhaps given as TRBD1 or TRBD2 (6 bases each). This TCR was recovered from a human donor with HPV-associated anogenital cancer. The CDR3: CASSGSVGGETREQYF. The CDR3 DNA reads as TGTGCCAGCAGCGGGAGTGTGGGGGGCGAAACGCGTGAGCAGTACTTC. The full variable domain, in which reference TRBV9 and TRBJ2-7 provide the parts outside the CDR3, is DSGVTQTPKHLITATGQRVTLRCSPRSGDLSVYWYQQSLDQGLQFLIQYYNGEERAKGNILERFSAQQFPDLHSELNLSSLELGDSALYFCASSGSVGGETREQYFGPGTRLTVT.